These 6 T cell receptor beta chains were all obtained from the same sample, sequenced in a study of tumor-infiltrating lymphocytes in localized non-small cell lung cancer. Generated by immunoSEQ multiplex PCR, the TCRdb table keeps only in-frame clones and is missing some. Here the sample spans roughly 20,000 clones, around 80% being singletons. Sequencing used lung tumor tissue. The receptor set was obtained from a human donor with non-small cell lung cancer.

This sequence joins TRBV30 and TRBJ1-1; D not certain. V was trimmed by 5 bases and J by 1 base, leaving 8 bases between them. This CDR3 is built from 12 residues. Germline lookup yields CDR1 GTSNPN and CDR2 SVGIG (reference sequence). CDR3 protein: CAWGRTNTEAFF. The DNA for the CDR3 is TGTGCCTGGGGACGGACGAACACTGAAGCTTTCTTT.

V gene TRBV27 combines with J gene TRBJ2-1; 7 positions match TRBD2. V shed 2 bases, J shed 5 bases, and the junction held 9 bases outside the gene matches. Germline CDR1 MNHEY, CDR2 SMNVEV (reference sequence). The CDR3 has 16 residues. The CDR3 region is CASSLGLREYHNEQFF. The CDR3 DNA reads TGTGCCAGCAGTTTAGGGTTGCGGGAGTACCACAATGAGCAGTTCTTC.

The rearrangement links TRBV7-9 to TRBJ2-1; 11 bases align to TRBD1. V shed 4 bases and J 6 bases; nucleotides not matched to a gene: 2. CDR1 and CDR2 from the germline V gene are SEHNR and FQNEAQ (reference sequence). This CDR3 is 14 amino acids long. The CDR3 DNA follows: TGTGCCAGCAGCTCCGGGACAGGGGGCAATGAGCAGTTCTTC. This gives the protein CASSSGTGGNEQFF.

The chain employs TRBV7-2 and TRBJ2-1; TRBD2 matches 7 bases. Trimming removed 4 bases from V and 0 bases from J; junction bases left unmatched: 6. The CDR3 runs to 16 residues. Germline loops: CDR1 SGHTA, CDR2 FQGNSA. CDR3 protein: CASSSLAGASYNEQFF. DNA of the CDR3: TGTGCCAGCAGCTCCCTGGCGGGAGCCTCCTACAATGAGCAGTTCTTC.

CDR3 protein: CASSGGTPGTQYF. The CDR3 coding sequence is TGTGCCAGCAGTGGAGGGACCCCGGGTACGCAGTATTTT. The chain is built from TRBV2 and TRBJ2-3, with D possibly called TRBD1 or TRBD2 (5 bases each). V dropped 4 bases and J dropped 8 bases, with 13 bases sitting between them. Germline V CDR1 and CDR2: SNHLY, FYNNEI. CDR3 length equals 13 residues.

The V and J genes are TRBV7-2 and TRBJ1-1; D is uncertain. This CDR3 is 14 amino acids long. V gave up 4 bases and J gave up 2 bases, with 11 bases separating them. Germline V gene data show CDR1 as SGHTA and CDR2 as FQGNSA. The CDR3 spells CASSSPGINTEAFF. The CDR3, as DNA: TGTGCCAGCAGCTCCCCCGGGATCAACACTGAAGCTTTCTTT.